These 16 T cell receptor beta chains were sequenced from one sample in a study of blood T cell repertoires in COVID-19. Assay: immunoSEQ multiplex PCR; the TCRdb copy retains only in-frame clones and omits some. This table has 430,000 or so clones, around nine tenths appearing once. What was sequenced was PBMCs or T cells enriched from blood (not recorded which). These receptors all come from a woman in her thirties or forties who had recovered from COVID-19.

The chain uses TRBV7-2 and TRBJ2-7; 7 positions agree with TRBD2. This CDR3 has 15 amino acids. J was trimmed by 6 bases and V by 1 base; bases with no gene match: 9. Germline V gives CDR1 SGHTA, CDR2 FQGNSA. CDR3 nucleotide sequence: TGTGCCAGCAGCTTAGGATGGGGGAGGGCCCTCGAGCAGTACTTC. Its translation is CASSLGWGRALEQYF.

This clone was recorded only once. The rearrangement uses TRBV4-3 and TRBJ2-1; 8 bases fit TRBD2. The CDR3 sequence is 19 residues long. Germline V gene data show CDR1 as LGHNA and CDR2 as YSLEER. Losses at the gene ends were 1 base for V and 8 bases for J; bases not matched to a gene: 19. The CDR3 sequence is CASSQGWLAGRFLVDEQFF. CDR3 bases: TGCGCCAGCAGCCAAGGGTGGTTAGCGGGAAGGTTTTTAGTCGATGAGCAGTTCTTC.

This chain connects TRBV5-4 to TRBJ2-1; 8 bases map to TRBD1. The V gene's germline CDR1 is SGHNT and CDR2 YYREEE (reference sequence). The V gene end was trimmed by 3 bases and the J gene end by 8 bases; junction bases not matched to a gene: 13. The CDR3 loop spans 16 amino acids. CDR3 region: CASSSGGAGGLDEQFF. DNA for the CDR3: TGTGCCAGCAGCTCCGGCGGGGCAGGGGGCTTGGATGAGCAGTTCTTC.

With respect to this clone: Compared with germline, one end of the junction differs, possibly owing to a read error. The chain employs TRBV7-6 and TRBJ1-6; D gene unclear. The germline CDR1 and CDR2 sequences are SGHVS and FNYEAQ. This CDR3 has 12 amino acids. The CDR3 DNA sequence: TGTGCCAGCAGCTCCGATAATTCACCCCTCCACTTT. Its translation is CASSSDNSPLHF.

CDR3 coding DNA: TGCAGCGTCTTGACAGCCACAGATACGCAGTATTTT. Its protein is CSVLTATDTQYF. The chain joins TRBV29-1 to TRBJ2-3, with D perhaps TRBD1 (5 bases). The V gene lost 6 bases and the J gene lost 2 bases, with 9 bases spanning the gap. Germline lookup yields CDR1 SQVTM and CDR2 ANQGSEA. The CDR3 covers 12 residues.

This clone appeared a single time. The rearrangement links TRBV4-1 to TRBJ1-2; a possible D gene is TRBD1 (6 bases). Germline loops: CDR1 MGHRA, CDR2 YSYEKL. There are 18 residues in the CDR3. V was pared by 1 base and J by 4 bases, with 22 bases between. This chain's CDR3 is CASSQGGDRPVVVYGYTF. Written as DNA, the CDR3 is TGCGCCAGCAGCCAAGGGGGAGACAGGCCGGTTGTTGTCTATGGCTACACCTTC.

V gene TRBV11-2 combines with J gene TRBJ2-7; 7 bases are a match to TRBD1. With V trimmed by 6 bases and J by 4 bases, 12 bases remained unmatched. CDR3 length: 15 amino acids. Germline values: CDR1 SGHAT, CDR2 FQNNGV. The CDR3 DNA reads as TGTGCCAGCAGTCCGACGCAGGGGGTGTTGTACGAGCAGTACTTC. This encodes CASSPTQGVLYEQYF.

CDR3 sequence (DNA): TGTGCCAGCATGGGAGGGCGGGACACAGATACGCAGTATTTT. Protein product: CASMGGRDTDTQYF. The chain is built from TRBV2 and TRBJ2-3; TRBD2 aligns across 7 bases. This CDR3 spans 14 amino acids. The V segment lost 7 bases and the J segment 2 bases; nucleotides outside the gene matches: 6. Germline values: CDR1 SNHLY, CDR2 FYNNEI.

The chain couples TRBV4-1 to TRBJ1-1; 8 nucleotides agree with TRBD1. Trimming took 0 bases from V and 6 from J; bases not matched to a gene: 15. The CDR3 consists of 18 residues. Germline CDR1 is MGHRA and CDR2 is YSYEKL. The DNA for the CDR3 is TGCGCCAGCAGCCAAGAAGGTCTAGCAGGGGGCGCCCCGTCTGAAGCTTTCTTT. This codes for CASSQEGLAGGAPSEAFF.

The chain combines TRBV9 with TRBJ1-1, with TRBD1 matching 7 bases. This CDR3 comprises 13 residues. V lost 0 bases, J lost 5 bases, and 1 base stayed unmatched. Germline V gene lookup returns CDR1 SGDLS and CDR2 YYNGEE. The CDR3 coding sequence is TGTGCCAGCAGCGTAGGGGACAGAACTGAAGCTTTCTTT. Translation gives CASSVGDRTEAFF.

This clone has just a few counts. The chain uses TRBV7-9 and TRBJ2-2, with 10 bases matching TRBD2. CDR1 and CDR2 (germline): SEHNR, FQNEAQ (reference sequence). With 5 bases clipped from V and 6 bases from J, the junction kept 9 bases outside the gene matches. The length of the CDR3 is 16 residues. The CDR3 is CASSLLAGVSPGELFF. CDR3 DNA: TGTGCCAGCAGCCTTCTAGCGGGAGTCTCTCCCGGGGAGCTGTTTTTT.

V gene TRBV7-2 combines with J gene TRBJ2-5; TRBD2 aligns across 9 bases. The J segment lost 1 base and the V segment lost 0 bases, leaving 9 bases of the junction unmatched. CDR1 and CDR2 from the germline V gene are SGHTA and FQGNSA. This CDR3 has 18 residues. The CDR3: CASSLAFDRAGGQETQYF. The DNA for the CDR3 is TGTGCCAGCAGCTTAGCGTTCGACAGAGCGGGAGGCCAAGAGACCCAGTACTTC.

The chain recombines TRBV18 with TRBJ1-1; no clear D gene. V was pared by 6 bases and J by 4 bases, with 9 bases between. The CDR3 has 12 amino acids. Germline V CDR1 and CDR2: KGHSH, LQKENI. The CDR3 coding sequence is TGTGCCAGCTCCCCTACTAGCACTGAAGCTTTCTTT. As protein: CASSPTSTEAFF. Looking up the rest from reference TRBV18 and TRBJ1-1 gives the full variable domain: NAGVMQNPRHLVRRRGQEARLRCSPMKGHSHVYWYRQLPEEGLKFMVYLQKENIIDESGMPKERFSAEFPKEGPSILRIQQVVRGDSAAYFCASSPTSTEAFFGQGTRLTVV.

V usage is TRBV7-9 and J usage is TRBJ2-3, with TRBD2 identical over 7 bases. This CDR3 contains 14 residues. CDR1 is SEHNR, CDR2 FQNEAQ, per germline (reference sequence). V dropped 4 bases and J dropped 1; count of bases not matched to a gene: 2. CDR3 region: CASSYTSGTDTQYF. The CDR3 DNA is TGTGCCAGCAGCTATACTAGCGGCACAGATACGCAGTATTTT.

About this clone itself: A junction end diverges from the germline sequence, so it may reflect a read error. V is TRBV5-6 and J is TRBJ2-6; D is possibly TRBD2 (5 bases). The germline V gene encodes CDR1 SGHDT and CDR2 YYEEEE. The CDR3 spans 15 residues. The CDR3 DNA follows: TGTGCCAGCAGCTCTAAGGACTCTTGGGCCAACGTCCTGACTTTC. This gives the protein CASSSKDSWANVLTF.

This clone was observed once. The chain has TRBV7-2 and TRBJ2-1; 8 positions agree with TRBD2. The CDR3 length is 14 residues. Germline CDR1 and CDR2: SGHTA and FQGNSA. V lost 10 bases to trimming and J lost 0 bases; unmatched junction nucleotides: 5. Here the CDR3 reads CATRGGSSYNEQFF. The DNA for the CDR3 is TGTGCCACTCGGGGGGGGAGCTCCTACAATGAGCAGTTCTTC.